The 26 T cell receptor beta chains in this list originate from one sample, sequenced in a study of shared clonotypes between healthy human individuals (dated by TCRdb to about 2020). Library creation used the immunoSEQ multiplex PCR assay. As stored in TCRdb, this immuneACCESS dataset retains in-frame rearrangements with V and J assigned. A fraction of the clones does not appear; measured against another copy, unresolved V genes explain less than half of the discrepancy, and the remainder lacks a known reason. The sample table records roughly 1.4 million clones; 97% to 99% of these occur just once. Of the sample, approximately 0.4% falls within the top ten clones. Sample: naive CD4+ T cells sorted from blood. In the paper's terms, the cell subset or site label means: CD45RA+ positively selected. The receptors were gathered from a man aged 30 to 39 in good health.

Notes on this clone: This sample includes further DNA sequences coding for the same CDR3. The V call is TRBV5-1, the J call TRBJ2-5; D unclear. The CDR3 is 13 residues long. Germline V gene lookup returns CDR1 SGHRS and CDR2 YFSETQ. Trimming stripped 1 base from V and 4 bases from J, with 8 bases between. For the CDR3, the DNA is TGCGCCAGCAGCTTGCTGGGCGGAGAGACCCAGTACTTC. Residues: CASSLLGGETQYF. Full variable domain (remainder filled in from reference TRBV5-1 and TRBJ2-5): KAGVTQTPRYLIKTRGQQVTLSCSPISGHRSVSWYQQTPGQGLQFLFEYFSETQRNKGNFPGRFSGRQFSNSRSEMNVSTLELGDSALYLCASSLLGGETQYFGPGTRLLVL.

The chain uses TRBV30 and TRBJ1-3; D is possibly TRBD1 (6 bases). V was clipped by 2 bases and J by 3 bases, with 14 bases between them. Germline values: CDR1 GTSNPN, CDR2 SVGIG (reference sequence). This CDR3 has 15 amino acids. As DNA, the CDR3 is TGTGCCTGGAGTATCCAACAGGGAATTGGAAACACCATATATTTT. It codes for CAWSIQQGIGNTIYF.

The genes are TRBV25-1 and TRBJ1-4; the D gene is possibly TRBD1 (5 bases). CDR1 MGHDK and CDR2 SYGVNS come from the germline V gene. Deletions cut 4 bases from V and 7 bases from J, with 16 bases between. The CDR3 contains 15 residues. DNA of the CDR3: TGTGCCAGCAGTGCTGCCGGGGGGGGAATTGAAAAACTGTTTTTT. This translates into CASSAAGGGIEKLFF.

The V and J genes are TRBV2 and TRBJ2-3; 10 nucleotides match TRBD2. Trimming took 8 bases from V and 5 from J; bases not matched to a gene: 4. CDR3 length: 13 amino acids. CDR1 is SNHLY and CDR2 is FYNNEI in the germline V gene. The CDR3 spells CASGTSVRDTQYF. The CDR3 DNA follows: TGTGCCAGCGGGACTAGCGTAAGAGATACGCAGTATTTT.

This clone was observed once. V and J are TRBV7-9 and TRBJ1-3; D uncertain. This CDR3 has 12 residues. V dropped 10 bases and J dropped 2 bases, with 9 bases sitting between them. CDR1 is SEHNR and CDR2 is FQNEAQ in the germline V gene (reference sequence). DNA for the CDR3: TGTGCCAACTCGAGGGCTGGAAACACCATATATTTT. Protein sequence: CANSRAGNTIYF.

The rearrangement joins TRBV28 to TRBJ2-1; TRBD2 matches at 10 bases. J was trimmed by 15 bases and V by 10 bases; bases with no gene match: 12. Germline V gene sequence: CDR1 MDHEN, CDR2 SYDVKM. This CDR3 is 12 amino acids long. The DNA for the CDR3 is TGTGCCACGACCGAATCAGCGGGAGGGCCGTTCTTC. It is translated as CATTESAGGPFF.

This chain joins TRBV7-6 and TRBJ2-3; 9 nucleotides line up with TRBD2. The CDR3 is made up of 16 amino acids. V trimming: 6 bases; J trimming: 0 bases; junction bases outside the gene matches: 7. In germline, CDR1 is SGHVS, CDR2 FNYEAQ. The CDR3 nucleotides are TGTGCCAGCAGACCGGGACTAGCTGCTAGCACAGATACGCAGTATTTT. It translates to CASRPGLAASTDTQYF.

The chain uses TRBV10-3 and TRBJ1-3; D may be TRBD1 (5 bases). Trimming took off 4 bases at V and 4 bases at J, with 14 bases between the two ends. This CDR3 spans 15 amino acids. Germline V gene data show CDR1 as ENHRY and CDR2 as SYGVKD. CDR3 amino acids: CAISGEQVAGNTIYF. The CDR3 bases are TGTGCCATCAGTGGCGAACAGGTGGCGGGAAACACCATATATTTT.

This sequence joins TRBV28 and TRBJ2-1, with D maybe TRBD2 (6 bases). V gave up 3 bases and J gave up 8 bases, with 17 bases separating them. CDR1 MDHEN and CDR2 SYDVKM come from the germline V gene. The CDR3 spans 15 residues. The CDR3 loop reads CASSLGGNFGDEQFF. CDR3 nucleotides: TGTGCCAGCAGTTTGGGCGGGAACTTCGGGGATGAGCAGTTCTTC.

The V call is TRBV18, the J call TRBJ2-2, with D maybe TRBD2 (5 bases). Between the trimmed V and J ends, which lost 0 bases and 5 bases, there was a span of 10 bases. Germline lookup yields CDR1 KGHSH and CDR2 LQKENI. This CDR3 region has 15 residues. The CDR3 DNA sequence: TGTGCCAGCTCACCACCGTCCCGAGGGACCGGGGAGCTGTTTTTT. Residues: CASSPPSRGTGELFF.

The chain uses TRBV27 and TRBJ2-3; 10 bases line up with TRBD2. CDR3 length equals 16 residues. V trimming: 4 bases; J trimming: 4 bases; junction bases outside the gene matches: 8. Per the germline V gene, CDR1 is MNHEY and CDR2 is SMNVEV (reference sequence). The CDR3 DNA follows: TGTGCCAGCAGTTCCCGGGTAGCGGGAGGACCAGATACGCAGTATTTT. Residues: CASSSRVAGGPDTQYF.

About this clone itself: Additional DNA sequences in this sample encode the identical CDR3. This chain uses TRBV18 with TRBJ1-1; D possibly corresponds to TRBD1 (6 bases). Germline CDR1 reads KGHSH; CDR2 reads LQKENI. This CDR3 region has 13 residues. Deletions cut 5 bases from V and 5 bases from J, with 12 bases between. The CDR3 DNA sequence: TGTGCCAGCTCAGGAACAGGGAAAACTGAAGCTTTCTTT. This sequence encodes CASSGTGKTEAFF.

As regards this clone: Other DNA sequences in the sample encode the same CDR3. The CDR3 sequence is CASSPLAGVTDTQYF. Here the CDR3 DNA reads TGTGCCAGCAGCCCACTAGCGGGAGTAACAGATACGCAGTATTTT. This chain joins TRBV7-6 and TRBJ2-3, with 11 bases matching TRBD2. J gave up 3 bases and V 5 bases, and 4 bases lay outside the gene matches. Germline CDR1 SGHVS, CDR2 FNYEAQ. The CDR3 runs to 15 residues.

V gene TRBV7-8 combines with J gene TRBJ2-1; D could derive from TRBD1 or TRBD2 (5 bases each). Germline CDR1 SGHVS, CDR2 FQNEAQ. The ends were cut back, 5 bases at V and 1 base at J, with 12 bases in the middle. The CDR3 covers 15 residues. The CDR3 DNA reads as TGTGCCAGCAGCGCTCGGGACCGGTCCTACAATGAGCAGTTCTTC. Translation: CASSARDRSYNEQFF.

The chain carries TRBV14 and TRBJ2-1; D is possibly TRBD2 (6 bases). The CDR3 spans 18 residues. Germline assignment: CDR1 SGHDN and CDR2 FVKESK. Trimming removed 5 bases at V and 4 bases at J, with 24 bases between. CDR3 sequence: CASSTRDSRKGAYNEQFF. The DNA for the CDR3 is TGTGCCAGCAGCACCCGGGACTCCCGAAAAGGGGCTTACAATGAGCAGTTCTTC.

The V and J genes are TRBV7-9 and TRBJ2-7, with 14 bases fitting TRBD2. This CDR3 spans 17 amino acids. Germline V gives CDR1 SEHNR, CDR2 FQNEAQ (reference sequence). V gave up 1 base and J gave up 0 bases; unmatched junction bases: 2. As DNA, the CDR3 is TGTGCCAGCAGCTTAGGGGGACTAGCGGGAGTCTCCTACGAGCAGTACTTC. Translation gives CASSLGGLAGVSYEQYF.

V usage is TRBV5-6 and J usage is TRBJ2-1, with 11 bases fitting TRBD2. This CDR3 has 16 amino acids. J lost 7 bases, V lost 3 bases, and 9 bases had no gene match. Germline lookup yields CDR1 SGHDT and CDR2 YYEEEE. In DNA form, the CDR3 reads TGTGCCAGCAGCTGGCAACTAGCGGGAGATGGGAATGAGCAGTTCTTC. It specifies CASSWQLAGDGNEQFF.

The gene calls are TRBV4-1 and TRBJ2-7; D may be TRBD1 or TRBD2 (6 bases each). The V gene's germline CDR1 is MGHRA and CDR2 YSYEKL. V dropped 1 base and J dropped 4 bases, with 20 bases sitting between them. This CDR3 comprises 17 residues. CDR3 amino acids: CASSQALGGLGLYEQYF. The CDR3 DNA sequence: TGCGCCAGCAGCCAAGCGTTGGGGGGCTTGGGGCTTTACGAGCAGTACTTC.

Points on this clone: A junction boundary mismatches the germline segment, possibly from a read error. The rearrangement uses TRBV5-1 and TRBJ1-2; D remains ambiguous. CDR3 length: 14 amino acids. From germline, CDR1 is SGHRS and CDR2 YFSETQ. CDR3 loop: CASSLGPGNFGYTF. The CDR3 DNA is TGCGCCAGCAGCTTGGGTCCTGGAAACTTTGGCTACACCTTC.

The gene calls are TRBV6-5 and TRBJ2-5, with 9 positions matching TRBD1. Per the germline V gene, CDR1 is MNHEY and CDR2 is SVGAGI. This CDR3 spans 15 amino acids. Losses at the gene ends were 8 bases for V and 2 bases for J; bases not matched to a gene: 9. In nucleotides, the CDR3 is TGTGCCAGCTCGATGGGGACAGGGCTTCAAGAGACCCAGTACTTC. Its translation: CASSMGTGLQETQYF.

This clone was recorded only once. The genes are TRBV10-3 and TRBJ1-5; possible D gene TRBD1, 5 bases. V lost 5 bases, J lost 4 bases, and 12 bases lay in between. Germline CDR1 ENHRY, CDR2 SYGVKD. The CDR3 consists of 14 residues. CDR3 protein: CAISRDGQNQPQHF. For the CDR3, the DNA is TGTGCCATCAGTAGGGACGGCCAAAATCAGCCCCAGCATTTT.

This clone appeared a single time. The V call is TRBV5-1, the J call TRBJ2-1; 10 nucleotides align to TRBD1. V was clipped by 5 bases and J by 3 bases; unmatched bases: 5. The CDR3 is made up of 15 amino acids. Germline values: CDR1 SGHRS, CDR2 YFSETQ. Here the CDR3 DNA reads TGCGCCAGCAGAGCCGGGACAGGGGACTACAATGAGCAGTTCTTC. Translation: CASRAGTGDYNEQFF.

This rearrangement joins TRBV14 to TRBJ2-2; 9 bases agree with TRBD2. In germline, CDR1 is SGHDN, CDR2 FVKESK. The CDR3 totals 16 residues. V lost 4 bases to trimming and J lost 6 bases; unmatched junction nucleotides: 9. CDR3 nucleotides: TGTGCCAGCAGCCCCTTTGGGGGCGGGAGGGCCGGGGAGCTGTTTTTT. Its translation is CASSPFGGGRAGELFF.

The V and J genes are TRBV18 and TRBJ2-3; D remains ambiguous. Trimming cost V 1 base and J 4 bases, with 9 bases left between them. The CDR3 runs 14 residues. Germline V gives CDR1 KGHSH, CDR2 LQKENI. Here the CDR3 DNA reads TGTGCCAGCTCACCACTGGCTGATCCAGATACGCAGTATTTT. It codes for CASSPLADPDTQYF. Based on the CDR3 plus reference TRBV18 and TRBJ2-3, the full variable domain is NAGVMQNPRHLVRRRGQEARLRCSPMKGHSHVYWYRQLPEEGLKFMVYLQKENIIDESGMPKERFSAEFPKEGPSILRIQQVVRGDSAAYFCASSPLADPDTQYFGPGTRLTVL.

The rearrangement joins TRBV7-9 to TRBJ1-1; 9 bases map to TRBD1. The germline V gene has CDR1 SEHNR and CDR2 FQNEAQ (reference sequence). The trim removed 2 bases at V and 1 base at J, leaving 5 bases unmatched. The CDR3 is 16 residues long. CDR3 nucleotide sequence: TGTGCCAGCAGCTTAAGGGGACAGGGCCCGAACACTGAAGCTTTCTTT. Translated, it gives CASSLRGQGPNTEAFF.

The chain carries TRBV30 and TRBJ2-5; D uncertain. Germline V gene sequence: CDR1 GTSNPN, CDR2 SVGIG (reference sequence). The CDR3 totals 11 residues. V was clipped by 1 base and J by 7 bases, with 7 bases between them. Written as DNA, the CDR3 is TGTGCCTGGAGTGGAGGTTCGACCCAGTACTTC. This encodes CAWSGGSTQYF.